The 28 T cell receptor beta chains given below trace back to one sample, sequenced in a study of CD8 T cells in ankylosing spondylitis. TCRdb re-analysed the 5' RACE reads in MiXCR, keeping a single row per CDR3 protein. Among approximately 150,000 distinct CDR3 sequences listed, roughly 10% were seen once. Source material: blood, either unsorted or a sorted T cell fraction (not recorded which). These receptors were collected from a female donor with ankylosing spondylitis or in good health (not recorded which).

The chain employs TRBV20-1 and TRBJ1-3; D gene unclear. Trimming took off 0 bases at V and 4 bases at J, with 10 bases between the two ends. CDR3 length equals 14 residues. The germline CDR1 and CDR2 sequences are DFQATT and SNEGSKA (reference sequence). CDR3 bases: TGCAGTGCTAGAGATAAGGGAGAGGGAAACACCATATATTTT. The encoded protein is CSARDKGEGNTIYF.

The rearrangement links TRBV9 to TRBJ2-7; 9 bases fit TRBD1. The trim removed 4 bases at V and 6 bases at J, leaving 14 bases unmatched. The CDR3 contains 16 residues. The germline gives CDR1 SGDLS, CDR2 YYNGEE. CDR3 sequence: CASSPSGTGKDLEQYF. CDR3 coding DNA: TGTGCCAGCAGCCCTTCGGGGACAGGGAAAGATCTCGAGCAGTACTTC.

The chain employs TRBV4-3 and TRBJ2-7; D tentatively reads TRBD1 or TRBD2 (5 bases each). The length of the CDR3 is 15 residues. Trimming shortened V by 3 bases and J by 2 bases, and 14 bases separated the two germline ends. Germline assignment: CDR1 LGHNA and CDR2 YSLEER. The CDR3 region is CASSHSRDGAYEQYF. Written as DNA, the CDR3 is TGCGCCAGCAGCCACTCCCGGGACGGGGCCTACGAGCAGTACTTC.

In its sample, this clonotype was seen many times. The chain combines TRBV12-3 or TRBV12-4 with TRBJ2-5; D unresolved. The CDR3 contains 16 residues. V lost 1 base and J lost 5, with 17 bases in between. The CDR3 DNA reads TGTGCCAGCAGTTTAGTGCTGCGGCCCCCCTGGGAGACCCAGTACTTC. It yields the protein CASSLVLRPPWETQYF.

This clonotype was counted ten times or more. The CDR3 is CASNYLGSNEQFF. The CDR3 nucleotides are TGTGCCAGCAATTACCTGGGCTCCAATGAGCAGTTCTTC. The V and J genes are TRBV27 and TRBJ2-1, with D unclear. CDR1 and CDR2 from the germline V gene are MNHEY and SMNVEV (reference sequence). The ends were cut back, 7 bases at V and 6 bases at J, with 13 bases in the middle. The CDR3 has 13 residues.

The rearrangement links TRBV6-2 or TRBV6-3 to TRBJ2-1; D remains unclear. Trimming shortened V by 6 bases and J by 5 bases, and 11 bases separated the two germline ends. The germline gives CDR1 MNHEY, CDR2 SVGEGT. This CDR3 has 13 residues. The CDR3 DNA follows: TGTGCCAGCAGCCCCCTAGAGCACAATGAGCAGTTCTTC. It codes for CASSPLEHNEQFF.

The chain couples TRBV7-2 to TRBJ2-7; 9 bases are a match to TRBD2. Trimming removed 1 base from V and 2 bases from J; junction bases left unmatched: 3. The CDR3 sequence is 15 residues long. The V gene's germline CDR1 is SGHTA and CDR2 FQGNSA. The CDR3 nucleotides are TGTGCCAGCAGCTTAGGGTCTAGCGGGGCCTACGAGCAGTACTTC. This encodes CASSLGSSGAYEQYF.

This clonotype was picked up a small number of times. V and J are TRBV6-1 and TRBJ2-3, with 8 nucleotides matching TRBD2. In germline, CDR1 is MNHNS, CDR2 SASEGT. CDR3 length equals 16 residues. The V and J ends lost 0 bases and 1 base, in that order; junction bases with no gene match: 3. CDR3 sequence reads: CASSEAWRGGTDTQYF. As DNA, the CDR3 is TGTGCCAGCAGTGAAGCTTGGCGGGGGGGCACAGATACGCAGTATTTT.

This clonotype was counted a few times. This chain links TRBV24-1 with TRBJ1-1; D unresolved. Germline-derived CDR1 and CDR2 are KGHDR and SFDVKD. The V end was cut by 7 bases, the J end by 1 base, with 9 bases between. The CDR3 spans 13 residues. The CDR3 DNA sequence: TGTGCCACCAGGACGACGGAGAACACTGAAGCTTTCTTT. Its protein is CATRTTENTEAFF.

There are a few counts of this clonotype. CDR3 protein: CASSIGQGYEAFF. CDR3 coding DNA: TGTGCCAGCAGTATAGGACAGGGCTATGAAGCTTTCTTT. The J gene is TRBJ1-1, the V gene TRBV6-1, with 8 positions matching TRBD1. The CDR3 consists of 13 residues. Germline trimming cut 5 bases from V and 7 bases from J; bases unmatched to any gene: 6. CDR1 MNHNS and CDR2 SASEGT come from the germline V gene.

This clonotype was recorded a few times. The V gene is TRBV27, the J gene TRBJ2-7; 11 bases line up with TRBD2. This CDR3 is built from 15 residues. The V and J ends lost 5 bases and 3 bases, in that order; junction bases with no gene match: 6. The germline gives CDR1 MNHEY, CDR2 SMNVEV (reference sequence). CDR3 bases: TGTGCCAGCAGTCTTAGCGGGAGGGCCCGCTACGAGCAGTACTTC. It translates to CASSLSGRARYEQYF.

The J gene is TRBJ2-3, the V gene TRBV4-1; D gene ambiguous. Germline CDR1 MGHRA, CDR2 YSYEKL. This CDR3 region has 15 residues. With 0 bases removed from V and 3 bases from J, the gap between germline ends came to 10 bases. This chain's CDR3 is CASSQDRERTDTQYF. Written as DNA, the CDR3 is TGCGCCAGCAGCCAAGATAGGGAACGGACAGATACGCAGTATTTT.

This chain connects TRBV12-3 or TRBV12-4 to TRBJ1-1, with D possibly being TRBD1 (5 bases). The CDR3 is 14 amino acids. V was trimmed by 6 bases and J by 4 bases, leaving 15 bases between them. The CDR3 sequence: CASSSGLIGTEAFF. CDR3 coding DNA: TGTGCCAGCAGCTCAGGGCTCATCGGCACTGAAGCTTTCTTT.

V and J are TRBV4-3 and TRBJ2-7, with TRBD2 identical over 11 bases. Losses at the gene ends were 3 bases for V and 5 bases for J; bases not matched to a gene: 6. The length of the CDR3 is 15 residues. Germline V lookup: CDR1 LGHNA, CDR2 YSLEER. The DNA for the CDR3 is TGCGCCAGCAGCCATAGTAGCGGGAGGGTCGACGAGCAGTACTTC. Amino acids: CASSHSSGRVDEQYF.

J is TRBJ2-1 and V is TRBV6-2 or TRBV6-3; TRBD2 matches 14 bases. The CDR3 sequence is 16 residues long. The V gene's germline CDR1 is MNHEY and CDR2 SVGEGT. The V gene end was trimmed by 5 bases and the J gene end by 2 bases; junction bases not matched to a gene: 2. CDR3 sequence (DNA): TGTGCCAGCAGTAGACTAGCGGGAGGGCCCTACAATGAGCAGTTCTTC. This gives the protein CASSRLAGGPYNEQFF.

This clonotype was seen more than once but under ten times. Here the CDR3 DNA reads TGTGCCAGTGGGGGGGGGTTCGATGAGCAGTTCTTC. Its protein is CASGGGFDEQFF. This chain connects TRBV9 to TRBJ2-1; 7 bases align to TRBD2. The CDR3 length is 12 residues. Trimming removed 8 bases from V and 8 bases from J; junction bases left unmatched: 7. Per the germline V gene, CDR1 is SGDLS and CDR2 is YYNGEE. Looking up the rest from reference TRBV9 and TRBJ2-1 gives the full variable domain: DSGVTQTPKHLITATGQRVTLRCSPRSGDLSVYWYQQSLDQGLQFLIQYYNGEERAKGNILERFSAQQFPDLHSELNLSSLELGDSALYFCASGGGFDEQFFGPGTRLTVL.

This clonotype was detected ten times or more. This rearrangement joins TRBV6-6 to TRBJ2-1; no clear D gene. The CDR3 is made up of 12 amino acids. V lost 10 bases and J lost 5, with 12 bases in between. Germline loops: CDR1 MNHNY, CDR2 SVGAGI (reference sequence). CDR3 sequence reads: CAIGRTNNEQFF. DNA for the CDR3: TGTGCCATCGGCCGTACCAACAATGAGCAGTTCTTC.

The sample holds a few counts of this clonotype. The J gene is TRBJ2-1, the V gene TRBV7-6; 14 nucleotides agree with TRBD2. Germline trimming cut 1 base from V and 6 bases from J; bases unmatched to any gene: 8. This CDR3 is built from 18 residues. The V gene's germline CDR1 is SGHVS and CDR2 FNYEAQ. This CDR3 is CASSLESGLAGAPNEQFF. CDR3 nucleotides: TGTGCCAGCAGCTTAGAGTCGGGACTAGCGGGAGCCCCCAATGAGCAGTTCTTC.

This clonotype has only a few counts. This chain links TRBV9 with TRBJ2-1; D remains unclear. This CDR3 is 12 amino acids long. The V and J ends lost 3 bases and 5 bases respectively, with 6 bases between them. Germline CDR1 SGDLS, CDR2 YYNGEE. CDR3 sequence reads: CASSGAHNEQFF. The CDR3 region has the DNA TGTGCCAGCAGCGGGGCTCACAATGAGCAGTTCTTC.

This clonotype was detected ten times or more. The genes are TRBV7-2 and TRBJ2-7; 8 bases align to TRBD2. The V segment lost 2 bases and the J segment 6 bases; nucleotides outside the gene matches: 9. CDR1 and CDR2 from the germline V gene are SGHTA and FQGNSA. The CDR3 runs 15 residues. This CDR3 reads CASSLFPGGPTEQYF. In DNA form, the CDR3 reads TGTGCCAGCAGCTTATTTCCGGGAGGGCCGACCGAGCAGTACTTC.

This chain joins TRBV21-1 and TRBJ1-2; whether TRBD1, the table's D call, matches the DNA was not checked. TRBV21-1 is listed as a pseudogene. The CDR3 is 11 amino acids. The CDR3 reads CAPRLLYGYTF. CDR3 sequence (DNA): TGTGCCCCCCGGCTGCTCTATGGCTACACCTTC.

This clonotype turned up a few times. The rearrangement joins TRBV27 to TRBJ2-7; D unclear. The germline V gene has CDR1 MNHEY and CDR2 SMNVEV (reference sequence). V dropped 5 bases and J dropped 1 base, with 12 bases sitting between them. The CDR3 contains 14 residues. Here the CDR3 DNA reads TGTGCCAGCAGTGAAGATGGGCCATCCTACGAGCAGTACTTC. Its translation: CASSEDGPSYEQYF.

The chain carries TRBV15 and TRBJ2-6, with 7 bases matching TRBD2. With 5 bases clipped from V and 1 base from J, the junction kept 14 bases outside the gene matches. Germline loops: CDR1 LNHNV, CDR2 YYDKDF (reference sequence). The CDR3 covers 19 residues. CDR3 protein: CATSWGGSRHLSGANVLTF. The CDR3 nucleotides read TGTGCCACCAGCTGGGGCGGGAGTCGCCACCTTTCTGGGGCCAACGTCCTGACTTTC. The full variable domain, in which reference TRBV15 and TRBJ2-6 provide the parts outside the CDR3, is DAMVIQNPRYQVTQFGKPVTLSCSQTLNHNVMYWYQQKSSQAPKLLFHYYDKDFNNEADTPDNFQSRRPNTSFCFLDIRSPGLGDTAMYLCATSWGGSRHLSGANVLTFGAGSRLTVL.

This clonotype was detected only a few times. The chain recombines TRBV7-8 with TRBJ2-1; no clear D. V was trimmed by 0 bases and J by 10 bases, leaving 13 bases between them. CDR3 length: 14 amino acids. The germline gives CDR1 SGHVS, CDR2 FQNEAQ. For the CDR3, the DNA is TGTGCCAGCAGCTTAGCGAGACGTTCCGGGGAGCAGTTCTTC. This translates into CASSLARRSGEQFF. Supplemented by reference TRBV7-8 and TRBJ2-1, the full variable domain reads GAGVSQSPRYKVAKRGQDVALRCDPISGHVSLFWYQQALGQGPEFLTYFQNEAQLDKSGLPSDRFFAERPEGSVSTLKIQRTQQEDSAVYLCASSLARRSGEQFFGPGTRLTVL.

V usage is TRBV24-1 and J usage is TRBJ2-3; TRBD1 is a possible D gene (6 bases). CDR3 length: 15 amino acids. The germline V and J ends were trimmed by 3 bases and 2 bases, with 11 bases remaining between them. Germline loops: CDR1 KGHDR, CDR2 SFDVKD. Here the CDR3 DNA reads TGTGCCACCAGTGATCCGGGGACAATCACAGATACGCAGTATTTT. Translation: CATSDPGTITDTQYF.

This clonotype appeared a few times. As DNA, the CDR3 is TGTGCCAGCGCCACTGGGTACTATGGCTACACCTTC. This gives the protein CASATGYYGYTF. The chain combines TRBV12-3 or TRBV12-4 with TRBJ1-2; D is unresolved. CDR3 length equals 12 residues. V lost 8 bases and J lost 3, with 10 bases in between.

At least ten counts were recorded for this clonotype. V is TRBV14 and J is TRBJ2-2; no clear D gene. Per germline, CDR1 SGHDN and CDR2 FVKESK. CDR3 length: 15 amino acids. The V end lost 0 bases, the J end lost 4 bases, and 9 bases lay between the germline ends. The CDR3 nucleotides read TGTGCCAGCAGCCAAGATTTCGCCCGCACCGGGGAGCTGTTTTTT. Residues: CASSQDFARTGELFF.

There are many counts of this clonotype. The chain is built from TRBV12-3 or TRBV12-4 and TRBJ1-1; D is uncertain. With 6 bases removed from V and 4 bases from J, the gap between germline ends came to 6 bases. The CDR3 spans 11 residues. In DNA form, the CDR3 reads TGTGCCAGCAGGACGGGCACTGAAGCTTTCTTT. The encoded protein is CASRTGTEAFF.